Each of the 25 T cell receptor beta chains below was sequenced from the same sample in a study of human T cells and chemical hapten exposure. Indicated time point: pre-sensitization, week 0. Treatment denoted: therapeutic diphenylcyclopropenone sensitization with weekly scalp DPC. MiXCR, run by TCRdb on the RACE reads, gives a single entry per CDR3 protein. The sample contains roughly 90,000 distinct CDR3 sequences, approximately 9.9% of which appear only once. Sequencing used whole blood, obtained in connection with sensitization to the hapten diphenylcyclopropenone (DPC). Receptors were obtained from a woman between 40 and 55 years old with alopecia areata. Some clones in this sample may be carry-over from other donors' samples.

This clonotype was seen ten or more times. This CDR3 is CASSLGENSGGIDEQFF. As DNA, the CDR3 is TGTGCCAGCAGCTTAGGGGAGAATAGCGGGGGTATCGATGAGCAGTTCTTC. The V call is TRBV11-2, the J call TRBJ2-1; 9 positions match TRBD2. From germline, CDR1 is SGHAT and CDR2 FQNNGV. The CDR3 totals 17 residues. The J segment lost 8 bases and the V segment lost 1 base, leaving 12 bases of the junction unmatched.

This clonotype was recorded at least ten times. The chain carries TRBV30 and TRBJ1-2, with D perhaps matching TRBD1 (5 bases). From germline, CDR1 is GTSNPN and CDR2 SVGIG (reference sequence). With 2 bases removed from V and 2 bases from J, the gap between germline ends came to 9 bases. This CDR3 has 13 amino acids. The CDR3 DNA follows: TGTGCCTGGAGTTCGACAGCAAACTATGGCTACACCTTC. Translated: CAWSSTANYGYTF.

This chain uses TRBV7-2 with TRBJ1-1, with D tentatively TRBD1 (5 bases). Trimming cost V 5 bases and J 8 bases, with 15 bases left between them. CDR1 is SGHTA and CDR2 is FQGNSA in the germline V gene. This CDR3 has 13 amino acids. In nucleotides, the CDR3 is TGTGCCAGCAGCCGACCCTGGGCAGGGGAAGCTTTCTTT. As protein: CASSRPWAGEAFF.

At least ten counts were recorded for this clonotype. V usage is TRBV6-1 and J usage is TRBJ1-5; 7 bases map to TRBD1. V gave up 2 bases and J gave up 1 base; unmatched junction bases: 2. The CDR3 loop spans 15 amino acids. Germline V gene sequence: CDR1 MNHNS, CDR2 SASEGT. The DNA of the CDR3 is TGTGCCAGCAGTGAAATGGGACAGAGCAATCAGCCCCAGCATTTT. This codes for CASSEMGQSNQPQHF.

There are a few counts of this clonotype. The rearrangement joins TRBV29-1 to TRBJ1-1; D remains unclear. Trimming took 0 bases from V and 0 from J, leaving 5 bases between them. Per the germline V gene, CDR1 is SQVTM and CDR2 is ANQGSEA. The CDR3 totals 13 residues. The CDR3 protein is CSVEEQLNTEAFF. The CDR3 nucleotides are TGCAGCGTTGAAGAGCAGTTGAACACTGAAGCTTTCTTT.

This clonotype has ten or more counts. The chain uses TRBV18 and TRBJ1-5; D is uncertain. The CDR3 extends over 15 amino acids. With 5 bases removed from V and 2 bases from J, the gap between germline ends came to 13 bases. Germline V gives CDR1 KGHSH, CDR2 LQKENI. CDR3 residues: CASSFMSRGNQPQHF. CDR3 DNA: TGTGCCAGCTCATTTATGAGTCGCGGCAATCAGCCCCAGCATTTT.

The table lists this clonotype with a few counts. The rearrangement uses TRBV7-9 and TRBJ2-7; maybe TRBD2 (6 bases). Looked up from germline, CDR1 is SEHNR and CDR2 is FQNEAQ (reference sequence). V lost 6 bases, J lost 3 bases, and 15 bases lay in between. This CDR3 has 14 residues. CDR3 sequence: CASSYGGEVYEQYF. The DNA of the CDR3 is TGTGCCAGCAGTTACGGGGGAGAAGTCTACGAGCAGTACTTC.

This rearrangement joins TRBV10-3 to TRBJ2-6, with unresolved D. V shed 4 bases and J shed 1 base, with 8 bases lying between them. Germline CDR1 ENHRY, CDR2 SYGVKD. The CDR3 loop spans 15 amino acids. The CDR3 region is CAISALGSGANVLTF. The CDR3 DNA follows: TGTGCCATCAGTGCGTTGGGGTCTGGGGCCAACGTCCTGACTTTC.

This clonotype appeared a few times. The chain recombines TRBV6-6 with TRBJ2-7; TRBD1 agrees at 9 bases. The V and J ends lost 6 bases and 3 bases, in that order; junction bases with no gene match: 15. This CDR3 has 17 residues. Germline loops: CDR1 MNHNY, CDR2 SVGAGI (reference sequence). The CDR3 DNA follows: TGTGCCAGCAGCGTGGGACAGGGCTCCCCGGTGAGCTACGAGCAGTACTTC. It codes for CASSVGQGSPVSYEQYF.

The table lists this clonotype with a few counts. This chain joins TRBV6-2 or TRBV6-3 and TRBJ2-5; 8 nucleotides agree with TRBD2. With V trimmed by 2 bases and J by 0 bases, 8 bases remained unmatched. The V gene's germline CDR1 is MNHEY and CDR2 SVGEGT. CDR3 length equals 17 residues. The CDR3 DNA reads TGTGCCAGCAGTTACCCTAAGGCGGGGGGTTACCAAGAGACCCAGTACTTC. Amino acids: CASSYPKAGGYQETQYF.

This clonotype was counted a few times. This chain uses TRBV18 with TRBJ2-7; no clear D gene. The germline gives CDR1 KGHSH, CDR2 LQKENI. V was shortened by 5 bases and J by 4 bases, with 12 bases between the two germline ends. The CDR3 spans 13 residues. CDR3 protein: CASSSAGSYEQYF. CDR3 in DNA: TGTGCCAGCTCATCCGCCGGATCATACGAGCAGTACTTC. The full variable domain, rest sourced from reference TRBV18 and TRBJ2-7, is NAGVMQNPRHLVRRRGQEARLRCSPMKGHSHVYWYRQLPEEGLKFMVYLQKENIIDESGMPKERFSAEFPKEGPSILRIQQVVRGDSAAYFCASSSAGSYEQYFGPGTRLTVT.

This rearrangement joins TRBV4-2 to TRBJ2-5; D not resolved. V was clipped by 4 bases and J by 4 bases, with 16 bases between them. The length of the CDR3 is 15 residues. Per germline, CDR1 LGHNA and CDR2 YNFKEQ. The CDR3 sequence is CASSPDRGPRETQYF. Here the CDR3 DNA reads TGTGCCAGCAGCCCCGACCGTGGCCCGAGAGAGACCCAGTACTTC.

This clonotype was detected many times. CDR3 sequence: CASSLGNKNGYTF. The CDR3 nucleotides are TGTGCCAGCAGTTTAGGAAATAAGAATGGCTACACCTTC. The chain carries TRBV12-3 or TRBV12-4 and TRBJ1-2; D ambiguous. The CDR3 has 13 amino acids. The V gene lost 1 base and the J gene lost 6 bases, with 9 bases spanning the gap.

A few counts support this clonotype. The rearrangement joins TRBV3-1 to TRBJ1-2, with D perhaps matching TRBD1 (5 bases). This CDR3 has 14 amino acids. V gave up 0 bases and J gave up 7 bases, with 12 bases separating them. CDR1 is LGHDT, CDR2 YNNKEL, per germline (reference sequence). The CDR3 sequence is CASSQEGWGSGYTF. The CDR3 DNA follows: TGTGCCAGCAGCCAAGAAGGATGGGGCTCTGGCTACACCTTC.

The table lists this clonotype with many counts. The genes are TRBV2 and TRBJ2-3, with a possible D match to TRBD2 (5 bases). V was clipped by 3 bases and J by 6 bases, with 19 bases between them. This CDR3 comprises 16 residues. Germline V gene lookup returns CDR1 SNHLY and CDR2 FYNNEI. The CDR3 nucleotides are TGTGCCAGCAGTGAGAATGGAACCCCACGAGGGGATACGCAGTATTTT. The encoded protein is CASSENGTPRGDTQYF.

This clonotype was observed at least ten times. The chain combines TRBV18 with TRBJ1-5, with 8 bases matching TRBD1. The CDR3 sequence is 16 residues long. V was pared by 0 bases and J by 2 bases, with 3 bases of the junction left unmatched. Germline CDR1 and CDR2: KGHSH and LQKENI. DNA of the CDR3: TGTGCCAGCTCACCACCGTCAGGGGGCCGCAATCAGCCCCAGCATTTT. Amino acids: CASSPPSGGRNQPQHF.

The table lists this clonotype with many counts. The CDR3 sequence is CSARDLGGLMHEQYF. CDR3 DNA: TGCAGTGCTAGAGATTTAGGCGGTCTCATGCACGAGCAGTACTTC. The chain carries TRBV20-1 and TRBJ2-7; D gene uncertain. The germline V gene has CDR1 DFQATT and CDR2 SNEGSKA (reference sequence). This CDR3 comprises 15 residues. V lost 0 bases and J 5 bases, leaving 17 bases between the germline ends.

This clonotype has more than one count but fewer than ten. This sequence joins TRBV7-9 and TRBJ2-7; D is unclear. V was clipped by 4 bases and J by 3 bases, with 10 bases between them. Germline CDR1 reads SEHNR; CDR2 reads FQNEAQ (reference sequence). The CDR3 is made up of 13 amino acids. The chain's CDR3 is CASSSPHLYEQYF. The CDR3 DNA reads as TGTGCCAGCAGCTCCCCCCATCTCTACGAGCAGTACTTC.

This clonotype came up a few times. The J gene is TRBJ1-2, the V gene TRBV7-9, with 9 bases lining up with TRBD1. Germline V CDR1 and CDR2: SEHNR, FQNEAQ (reference sequence). The junction had 5 bases not matched to a gene; V was cut back by 4 bases and J by 2 bases. CDR3 length equals 15 residues. CDR3 in amino acids: CASSSGQGRNYGYTF. CDR3 DNA: TGTGCCAGCAGCTCAGGACAGGGGAGAAACTATGGCTACACCTTC. Complete variable domain (other parts from reference TRBV7-9 and TRBJ1-2): DTGVSQNPRHKITKRGQNVTFRCDPISEHNRLYWYRQTLGQGPEFLTYFQNEAQLEKSRLLSDRFSAERPKGSFSTLEIQRTEQGDSAMYLCASSSGQGRNYGYTFGSGTRLTVV.

This clonotype was picked up many times. The chain employs TRBV12-3 or TRBV12-4 and TRBJ1-2; 7 nucleotides agree with TRBD1. The CDR3 runs 14 residues. Unmatched junction bases numbered 6, after V lost 5 bases and J lost 3 bases. The CDR3 protein is CASSPQTGHYGYTF. The CDR3 DNA reads TGTGCCAGCAGTCCTCAGACAGGGCACTATGGCTACACCTTC.

Remarks on this clonotype: Possible read error: a much larger clone is one base away. This likely comes from a read error, as the CDR3 has no conserved phenylalanine or tryptophan at its end. The chain couples TRBV6-1 to TRBJ1-1; unclear D gene. The V gene lost 4 bases and the J gene lost 4 bases, with 10 bases spanning the gap. This CDR3 comprises 13 residues. Germline CDR1 and CDR2: MNHNS and SASEGT. CDR3 sequence: CASSGTRGTEAFY. CDR3 DNA sequence: TGTGCCAGCAGTGGAACCCGGGGCACTGAAGCTTTCTAT.

This clonotype has ten or more counts. V and J are TRBV10-3 and TRBJ2-1; a possible D gene is TRBD2 (6 bases). The CDR3 contains 14 residues. Trimming removed 4 bases at V and 6 bases at J, with 13 bases between. Per the germline V gene, CDR1 is ENHRY and CDR2 is SYGVKD. This chain's CDR3 is CAISGGGAANEQFF. DNA for the CDR3: TGTGCCATCAGTGGCGGCGGGGCAGCCAATGAGCAGTTCTTC.

This clonotype was seen at least ten times. This chain connects TRBV5-1 to TRBJ2-1; 10 bases map to TRBD2. Trimming cost V 0 bases and J 7 bases; bases outside gene matches: 10. This CDR3 region has 17 residues. The germline CDR1 and CDR2 sequences are SGHRS and YFSETQ. Here the CDR3 DNA reads TGCGCCAGCAGCTTGGGGCTAGCGGGGGCCCGGGGGAATGAGCAGTTCTTC. Amino acids: CASSLGLAGARGNEQFF.

The rearrangement links TRBV18 to TRBJ1-3; possibly TRBD1 for D (5 bases). V gave up 3 bases and J gave up 8 bases, with 11 bases separating them. Germline CDR1 and CDR2: KGHSH and LQKENI. The CDR3 consists of 13 residues. CDR3 bases: TGTGCCAGCTCACCCGGGACGGCCGACACCATATATTTT. It yields the protein CASSPGTADTIYF.

This chain uses TRBV5-5 with TRBJ2-7; 7 bases map to TRBD1. The germline V gene encodes CDR1 SGHKS and CDR2 YYEKEE (reference sequence). The CDR3 consists of 14 residues. Trimming took 1 base from V and 4 from J; bases not matched to a gene: 5. The DNA of the CDR3 is TGTGCCAGCAGCTTGCGGACAGGCAGGTACGAGCAGTACTTC. Translated, it gives CASSLRTGRYEQYF.